Listed below are T cell receptor beta chains from one sample, sequenced in a study of blood T cell repertoires in COVID-19. The data were produced by immunoSEQ multiplex PCR, yet TCRdb's version contains in-frame clones alone and is incomplete. The sample lists some 76,000 clones, 90% occurring once. The sample consisted of peripheral blood. Receptor source: a woman under 30 with acute or convalescent COVID-19. Both conserved end residues are part of each CDR3. Fields, in order: D gene, clone size, J gene, V gene, CDR3 DNA, CDR3 protein. The D gene is left open where the match is weak. Not all rows give a size; the values are once, few, many and, for expanded clones, a class.

d_call: .
clone_size: few
j_call: TRBJ1-1
v_call: TRBV11-2
cdr3_nt: TGTGCCAGCAGCTTAGTTTCGGGTTTCAACACTGAAGCTTTCTTT
cdr3_aa: CASSLVSGFNTEAFF

d_call: .
clone_size: .
j_call: TRBJ1-2
v_call: TRBV9
cdr3_nt: TGTGCCAGCAGCGTAGGGGGCGACGTCTACACCTTC
cdr3_aa: CASSVGGDVYTF

d_call: .
clone_size: .
j_call: TRBJ2-1
v_call: TRBV6-1
cdr3_nt: TGTGCCAGCAGTGAAGCGATAACAAATTCCTACAATGAGCAGTTCTTC
cdr3_aa: CASSEAITNSYNEQFF

d_call: .
clone_size: .
j_call: TRBJ1-1
v_call: TRBV28
cdr3_nt: TGTGCCAGCACCACAAGTTGGGGAGGGGAAGCTTTCTTT
cdr3_aa: CASTTSWGGEAFF

d_call: .
clone_size: .
j_call: TRBJ1-2
v_call: TRBV28
cdr3_nt: TGTGCCAGCAGTTTAGCCTTTGGAGGCGGCTACACCTTC
cdr3_aa: CASSLAFGGGYTF

d_call: .
clone_size: .
j_call: TRBJ2-3
v_call: TRBV4-1
cdr3_nt: TGCGCCAGCAGCCAAACCCGAGGCGGGCAGTACACAGATACGCAGTATTTT
cdr3_aa: CASSQTRGGQYTDTQYF

d_call: .
clone_size: .
j_call: TRBJ2-1
v_call: TRBV15
cdr3_nt: TGTGCCACCAGCAGAGAACTGCCGGGCTACAATGAGCAGTTCTTC
cdr3_aa: CATSRELPGYNEQFF

d_call: .
clone_size: once
j_call: TRBJ2-1
v_call: TRBV7-9
cdr3_nt: TGTGCCAGCAGCGCCTTTAACAATCCAAGCTACAATGAGCAGTTCTTC
cdr3_aa: CASSAFNNPSYNEQFF

d_call: .
clone_size: .
j_call: TRBJ1-2
v_call: TRBV2
cdr3_nt: TGTGCCAGCAGTGAACCAGACACCCCCTATGGCTACACCTTC
cdr3_aa: CASSEPDTPYGYTF

d_call: .
clone_size: .
j_call: TRBJ1-2
v_call: TRBV5-1
cdr3_nt: TGCGCCAGCAGCTCCCTACAGGGTAACTATGGCTACACCTTC
cdr3_aa: CASSSLQGNYGYTF

d_call: .
clone_size: .
j_call: TRBJ1-5
v_call: TRBV6-1
cdr3_nt: TGTGCCAGCAGTGAAATCCTCACATCCAATCAGCCCCAGCATTTT
cdr3_aa: CASSEILTSNQPQHF

d_call: TRBD1
clone_size: .
j_call: TRBJ2-7
v_call: TRBV4-3
cdr3_nt: TGCGCCAGCAGCCAAGGACAGGGGGCGAGGTTCTACGAGCAGTACTTC
cdr3_aa: CASSQGQGARFYEQYF

d_call: .
clone_size: .
j_call: TRBJ1-3
v_call: TRBV30
cdr3_nt: TGTGCCTGGAGGGTCACAGGGACTGGAAACACCATATATTTT
cdr3_aa: CAWRVTGTGNTIYF

d_call: .
clone_size: once
j_call: TRBJ1-1
v_call: TRBV29-1
cdr3_nt: TGCAGCGGCCGGGACTCCTTGAACACTGAAGCTTTCTTT
cdr3_aa: CSGRDSLNTEAFF

d_call: .
clone_size: .
j_call: TRBJ2-4
v_call: TRBV7-2
cdr3_nt: TGTGCCAGCAGCTTAAGTGGCCCGGGAAATGCCAAAAACATTCAGTACTTC
cdr3_aa: CASSLSGPGNAKNIQYF

d_call: TRBD2
clone_size: .
j_call: TRBJ2-3
v_call: TRBV2
cdr3_nt: TGTGCCAGCAGGGGACTAGCGGGAGTAGTGCAGTATTTT
cdr3_aa: CASRGLAGVVQYF

d_call: .
clone_size: .
j_call: TRBJ1-5
v_call: TRBV7-8
cdr3_nt: TGTGCCAGCAGCTTAACAGGGACGGGCAATCAGCCCCAGCATTTT
cdr3_aa: CASSLTGTGNQPQHF

d_call: .
clone_size: .
j_call: TRBJ1-5
v_call: TRBV4-1
cdr3_nt: TGCGCCAGCAGCCAAGTTGCAGGGAATCAGCCCCAGCATTTT
cdr3_aa: CASSQVAGNQPQHF

d_call: .
clone_size: .
j_call: TRBJ2-7
v_call: TRBV7-2
cdr3_nt: TGTGCCAGCAGCTTAGTTGCGTCCTACGAGCAGTACTTC
cdr3_aa: CASSLVASYEQYF

d_call: TRBD1
clone_size: .
j_call: TRBJ1-4
v_call: TRBV18
cdr3_nt: TGTGCCAGCTCACCCGGACAGGGCAATGAAAAACTGTTTTTT
cdr3_aa: CASSPGQGNEKLFF

d_call: TRBD2
clone_size: .
j_call: TRBJ2-7
v_call: TRBV13
cdr3_nt: TGTGCCAGCAGCAAACTAGCGGCGAACTACGAGCAGTACTTC
cdr3_aa: CASSKLAANYEQYF

d_call: .
clone_size: .
j_call: TRBJ2-1
v_call: TRBV11-2
cdr3_nt: TGTGCCAGCAGCTTAGGGCAGGCGGGAAGGGAGTTCTTC
cdr3_aa: CASSLGQAGREFF